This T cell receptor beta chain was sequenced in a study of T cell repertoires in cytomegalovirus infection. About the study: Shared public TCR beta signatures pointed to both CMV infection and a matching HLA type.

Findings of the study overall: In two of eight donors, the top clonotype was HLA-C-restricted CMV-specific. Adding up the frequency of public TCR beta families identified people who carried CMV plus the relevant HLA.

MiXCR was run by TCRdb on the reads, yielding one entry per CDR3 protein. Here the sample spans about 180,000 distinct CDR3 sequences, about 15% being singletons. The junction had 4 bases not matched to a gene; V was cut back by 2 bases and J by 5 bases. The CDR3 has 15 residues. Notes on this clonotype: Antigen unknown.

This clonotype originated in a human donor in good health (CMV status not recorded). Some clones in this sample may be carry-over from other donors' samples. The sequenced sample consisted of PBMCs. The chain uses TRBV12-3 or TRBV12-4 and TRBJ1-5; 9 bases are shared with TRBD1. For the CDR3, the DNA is TGTGCCAGCAGTTTAAGGGGACAGGGCCATCAGCCCCAGCATTTT. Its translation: CASSLRGQGHQPQHF.